These T cell receptor beta chains were read from a single sample in a study of T cell responses to AZD1222 COVID-19 vaccine. Assay: immunoSEQ multiplex PCR; the TCRdb copy retains only in-frame clones and omits some. The sample records roughly 110,000 clones, approximately 86% being singletons. The specimen was peripheral blood, collected on day 0 of AZD1222 vaccination. The origin of the receptors is an adult in good health. The conserved cysteine and the conserved F or W are not part of the CDR3 here. Fields, in order: J gene, V gene, CDR3 length, D gene, CDR3 protein. A D gene is named only where the DNA matches it firmly.

>TRBJ2-7|TRBV7-6|14|TRBD2
ASSLVSGGVSYEQY
>TRBJ2-3|TRBV10-1|12|NA
ASSAGRFTDTQY
>TRBJ2-7|TRBV6-5|10|NA
ATRDGPYEQY
>TRBJ2-1|TRBV19|14|NA
ASSIVTGSTHNEQF
>TRBJ2-2|TRBV30|13|NA
AWTESLFESGELF
>TRBJ2-1|TRBV7-9|13|TRBD1
ASSPGQGARNEQF
>TRBJ1-5|TRBV5-6|14|NA
ASGTWGGASNQPQH
>TRBJ1-5|TRBV4-2|13|NA
ASSQEAGNHQPQH
>TRBJ1-1|TRBV4-1|13|NA
ASSQDGARNTEAF
>TRBJ2-7|TRBV28|14|NA
ASRSPNGTPDGKQY
>TRBJ1-5|TRBV12-3/TRBV12-4|11|NA
ASSLRGNQPQH
>TRBJ2-3|TRBV10-3|12|NA
AISGYSLTDTQY
>TRBJ1-4|TRBV2|16|TRBD1
ASSEEGGMMATNEKLF
>TRBJ1-2|TRBV5-6|13|NA
ASSQLGQPNYGYT
>TRBJ2-7|TRBV5-1|17|TRBD2
ASSFGPGLAGGTPYEQY
>TRBJ2-2|TRBV11-3|15|TRBD2
ASSLGRTSGRTGELF
>TRBJ1-2|TRBV18|13|NA
ASSRSLAGNYGYT
>TRBJ1-5|TRBV5-6|15|TRBD1
ASSSQWTGGRNQPQH
>TRBJ2-1|TRBV3-1/TRBV3-2|14|TRBD2
ASSQHPGGPGNEQF
>TRBJ1-1|TRBV7-3|15|TRBD1
ASSLRRTGPVLTEAF
>TRBJ2-1|TRBV5-6|13|TRBD2
ASSTGTSGIREQF
>TRBJ2-4|TRBV20-1|9|NA
SAGTSNIQY
>TRBJ2-6|TRBV19|14|NA
ASRNGSLGGANVLT
>TRBJ1-6|TRBV29-1|11|NA
SVGDFYNSPLH
>TRBJ2-4|TRBV6-2/TRBV6-3|16|TRBD2
ASSYRGLAVLAKNIQY
>TRBJ2-5|TRBV4-3|14|TRBD1
ASSQVSGGLGETQY
>TRBJ2-3|TRBV24-1|15|NA
ATSGASGRSSTDTQY
>TRBJ1-2|TRBV24-1|13|TRBD1
ATSDPGQGFYGYT
>TRBJ2-7|TRBV6-5|12|NA
ASSRGLAGFEQY
>TRBJ1-1|TRBV19|13|NA
ASSIGRLIGTEAF
>TRBJ2-1|TRBV9|13|NA
ASSVEDSSYNEQF
>TRBJ2-5|TRBV5-1|14|TRBD2
ASSLGRGSVWETQY
>TRBJ1-5|TRBV27|12|TRBD1
ASRPGQSNQPQH
>TRBJ2-1|TRBV2|12|NA
ASSMGEPNNEQF
>TRBJ1-2|TRBV10-3|11|TRBD1
AISVDRGYGYT
>TRBJ1-1|TRBV6-5|12|TRBD1
ASSDRGLNTEAF
>TRBJ2-2|TRBV4-2|16|NA
ASSQAISGDTSTGELF
>TRBJ2-4|TRBV19|13|NA
ASSPRTLAKNIQY
>TRBJ1-2|TRBV2|12|TRBD1
ASTPGQGDYGYT
>TRBJ2-3|TRBV14|13|NA
ASSQAPELTDTQY
>TRBJ1-4|TRBV7-6|17|TRBD1
ASSLGPGQGAKTNEKLF
>TRBJ1-2|TRBV29-1|17|TRBD1
SVEVRMVATGGLNYGYT
>TRBJ1-5|TRBV6-5|12|NA
ASTRDRFNQPQH
>TRBJ2-1|TRBV6-4|12|NA
ASSDGGDLDEQF
>TRBJ2-5|TRBV5-6|11|NA
ASSFGTVETQY
>TRBJ2-7|TRBV25-1|11|TRBD1
ASRGQGTHEQY
>TRBJ2-1|TRBV7-3|13|TRBD2
ASSQTSGGPNEQF
>TRBJ2-7|TRBV5-8|13|NA
ASSRSRQGSYEQY
>TRBJ2-1|TRBV6-5|11|TRBD2
ASRPGTSGEQF
>TRBJ2-5|TRBV7-8|12|NA
ASSLGVAQETQY
>TRBJ2-1|TRBV9|12|TRBD2
ASSPGGEHNEQF
>TRBJ1-6|TRBV7-9|13|NA
ASSLGAGDVSPLH
>TRBJ2-1|TRBV7-2|11|NA
ASSLDFSNEQF
>TRBJ1-2|TRBV2|10|TRBD1
ASTRTGDGYT
>TRBJ2-2|TRBV5-6|11|NA
ASRSTVTGELF
>TRBJ2-7|TRBV6-5|12|TRBD1
ASSQGQGIYEQY
>TRBJ2-2|TRBV3-1/TRBV3-2|9|NA
ASSSEVELF
>TRBJ1-6|TRBV19|14|TRBD1
ASSIRGQTFNSPLH
>TRBJ2-3|TRBV15|16|NA
ATSREKPPLAIPDTQY